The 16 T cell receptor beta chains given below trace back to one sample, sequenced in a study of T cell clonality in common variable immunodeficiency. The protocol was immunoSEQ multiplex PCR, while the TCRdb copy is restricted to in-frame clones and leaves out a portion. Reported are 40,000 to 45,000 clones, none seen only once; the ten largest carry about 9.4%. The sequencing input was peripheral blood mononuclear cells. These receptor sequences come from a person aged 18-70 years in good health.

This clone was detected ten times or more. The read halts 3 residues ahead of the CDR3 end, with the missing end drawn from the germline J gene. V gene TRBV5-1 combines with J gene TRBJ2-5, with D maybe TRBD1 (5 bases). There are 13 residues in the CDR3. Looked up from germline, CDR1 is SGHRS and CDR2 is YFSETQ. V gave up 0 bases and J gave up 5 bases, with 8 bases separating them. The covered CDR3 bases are TGCGCCAGCAGCTTGGGACAGTTCGAGACC. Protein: CASSLGQFET. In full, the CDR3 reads CASSLGQFETQYF.

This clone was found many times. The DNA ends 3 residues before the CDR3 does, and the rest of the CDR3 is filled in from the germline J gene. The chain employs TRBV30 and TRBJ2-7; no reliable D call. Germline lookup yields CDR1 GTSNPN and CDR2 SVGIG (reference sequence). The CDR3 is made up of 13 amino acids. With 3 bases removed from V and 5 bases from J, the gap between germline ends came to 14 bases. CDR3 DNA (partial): TGTGCCTGGAGCCGTAGTATGGTCCACGAG. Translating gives CAWSRSMVHE. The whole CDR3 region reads CAWSRSMVHEQYF.

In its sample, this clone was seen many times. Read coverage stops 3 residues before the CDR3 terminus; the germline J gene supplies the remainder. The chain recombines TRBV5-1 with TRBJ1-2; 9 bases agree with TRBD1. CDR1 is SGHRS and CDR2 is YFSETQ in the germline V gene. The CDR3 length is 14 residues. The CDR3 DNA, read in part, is TGCGCCAGCAGCTTGGACGGGACAGGGATCGGC. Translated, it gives CASSLDGTGIG. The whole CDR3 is CASSLDGTGIGYTF.

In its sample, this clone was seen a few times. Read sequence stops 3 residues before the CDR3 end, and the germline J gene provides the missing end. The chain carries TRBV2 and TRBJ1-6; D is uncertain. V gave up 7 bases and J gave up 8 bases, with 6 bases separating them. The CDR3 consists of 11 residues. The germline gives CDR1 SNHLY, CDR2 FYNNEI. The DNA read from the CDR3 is TGTGCCAGCACGAGGGATTCACCC. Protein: CASTRDSP. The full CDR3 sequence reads CASTRDSPLHF. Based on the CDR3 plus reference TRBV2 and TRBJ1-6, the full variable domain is EPEVTQTPSHQVTQMGQEVILRCVPISNHLYFYWYRQILGQKVEFLVSFYNNEISEKSEIFDDQFSVERPDGSNFTLKIRSTKLEDSAMYFCASTRDSPLHFGNGTRLTVT.

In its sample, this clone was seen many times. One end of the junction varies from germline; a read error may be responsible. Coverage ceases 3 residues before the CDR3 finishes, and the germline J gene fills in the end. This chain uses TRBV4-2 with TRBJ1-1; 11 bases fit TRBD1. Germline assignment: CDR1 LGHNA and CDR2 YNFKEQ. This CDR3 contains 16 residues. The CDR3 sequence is CASSRGTGGFGTEAFF. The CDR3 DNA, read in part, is TGCGCCAGCAGCCGAGGGACAGGGGGGTTCGGCACTGAA.

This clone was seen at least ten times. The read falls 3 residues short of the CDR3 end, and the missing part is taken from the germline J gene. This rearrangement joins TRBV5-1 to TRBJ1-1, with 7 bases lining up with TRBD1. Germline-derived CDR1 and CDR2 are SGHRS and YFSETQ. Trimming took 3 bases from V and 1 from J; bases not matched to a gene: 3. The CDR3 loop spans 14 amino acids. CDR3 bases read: TGCGCCAGCAGCTCGGGACAGCCGAACACTGAA. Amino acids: CASSSGQPNTE. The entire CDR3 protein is CASSSGQPNTEAFF.

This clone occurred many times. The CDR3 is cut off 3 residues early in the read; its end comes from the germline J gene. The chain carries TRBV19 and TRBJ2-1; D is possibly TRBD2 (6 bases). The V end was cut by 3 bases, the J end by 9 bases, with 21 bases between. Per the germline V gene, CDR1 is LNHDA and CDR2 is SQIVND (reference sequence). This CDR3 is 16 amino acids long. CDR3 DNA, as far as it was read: TGTGCCAGTAGTATCGCCCTCGGGCTTACTAGCAGTGAG. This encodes CASSIALGLTSSE. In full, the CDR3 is CASSIALGLTSSEQFF.

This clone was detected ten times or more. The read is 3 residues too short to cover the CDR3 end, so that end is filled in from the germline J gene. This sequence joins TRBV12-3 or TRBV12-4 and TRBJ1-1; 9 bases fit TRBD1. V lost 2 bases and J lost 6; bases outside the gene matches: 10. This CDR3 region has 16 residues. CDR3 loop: CASSLTDRGPFSEAFF. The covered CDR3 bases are TGTGCCAGCAGTTTAACGGACAGGGGCCCTTTTTCTGAA.

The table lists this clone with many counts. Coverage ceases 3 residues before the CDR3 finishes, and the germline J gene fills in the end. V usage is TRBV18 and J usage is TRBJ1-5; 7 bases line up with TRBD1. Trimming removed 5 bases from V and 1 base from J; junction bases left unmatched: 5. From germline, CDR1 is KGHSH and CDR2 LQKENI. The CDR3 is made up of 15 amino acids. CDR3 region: CASSETGWSNQPQHF. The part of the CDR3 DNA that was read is TGTGCCAGCTCAGAGACAGGGTGGAGCAATCAGCCC.

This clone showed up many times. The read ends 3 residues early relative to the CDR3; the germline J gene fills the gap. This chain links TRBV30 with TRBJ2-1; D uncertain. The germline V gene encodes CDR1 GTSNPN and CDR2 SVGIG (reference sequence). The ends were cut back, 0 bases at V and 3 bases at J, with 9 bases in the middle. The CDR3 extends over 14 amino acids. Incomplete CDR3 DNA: TGTGCCTGGAGTGTACGCGGAGACTACAATGAG. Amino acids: CAWSVRGDYNE. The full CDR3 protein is CAWSVRGDYNEQFF.

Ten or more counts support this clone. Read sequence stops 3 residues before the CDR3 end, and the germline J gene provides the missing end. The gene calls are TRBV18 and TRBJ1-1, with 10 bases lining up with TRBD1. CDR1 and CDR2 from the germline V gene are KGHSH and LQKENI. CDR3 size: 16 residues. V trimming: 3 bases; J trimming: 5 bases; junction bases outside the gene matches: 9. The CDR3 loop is CASSPRQGAQGTEAFF. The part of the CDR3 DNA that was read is TGTGCCAGCTCACCCAGACAGGGGGCACAAGGGACTGAA. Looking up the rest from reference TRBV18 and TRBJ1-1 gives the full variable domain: NAGVMQNPRHLVRRRGQEARLRCSPMKGHSHVYWYRQLPEEGLKFMVYLQKENIIDESGMPKERFSAEFPKEGPSILRIQQVVRGDSAAYFCASSPRQGAQGTEAFFGQGTRLTVV.

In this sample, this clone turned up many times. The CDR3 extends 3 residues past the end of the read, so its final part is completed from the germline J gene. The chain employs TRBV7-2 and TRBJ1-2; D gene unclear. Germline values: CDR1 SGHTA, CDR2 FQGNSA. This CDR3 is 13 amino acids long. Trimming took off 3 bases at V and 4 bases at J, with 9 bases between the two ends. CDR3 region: CASSFRNTYGYTF. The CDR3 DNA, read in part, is TGTGCCAGCAGCTTCAGGAACACCTATGGC.

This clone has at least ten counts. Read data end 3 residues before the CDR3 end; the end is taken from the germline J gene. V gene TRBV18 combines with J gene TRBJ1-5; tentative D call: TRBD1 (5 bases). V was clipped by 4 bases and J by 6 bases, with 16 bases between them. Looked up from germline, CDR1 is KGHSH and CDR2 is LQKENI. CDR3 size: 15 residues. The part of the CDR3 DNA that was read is TGTGCCAGCTCACGGGAGGAGGGGAGGGTTCAGCCC. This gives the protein CASSREEGRVQP. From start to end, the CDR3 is CASSREEGRVQPQHF.

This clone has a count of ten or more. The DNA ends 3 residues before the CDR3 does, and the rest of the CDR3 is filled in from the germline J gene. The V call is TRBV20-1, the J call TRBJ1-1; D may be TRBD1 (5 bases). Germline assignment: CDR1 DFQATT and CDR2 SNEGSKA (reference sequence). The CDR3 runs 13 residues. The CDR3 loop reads CTTFRGGYTEAFF. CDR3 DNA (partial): TGCACTACCTTCCGGGGGGGATACACTGAA.

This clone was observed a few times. The CDR3 reads CASSWGDFYSNQPQHF. The CDR3 bases that were read are TGTGCCAGCAGCTGGGGGGACTTTTATAGCAATCAGCCC. V usage is TRBV7-6 and J usage is TRBJ1-5; D is possibly TRBD1 (5 bases). The CDR3 end is not reached by the read, which stops 3 residues before it; the germline J gene fills it in. The germline CDR1 and CDR2 sequences are SGHVS and FNYEAQ. The CDR3 covers 16 residues. Trimming shortened V by 4 bases and J by 0 bases, and 13 bases separated the two germline ends. The whole variable domain, filled in from reference TRBV7-6 and TRBJ1-5, reads GAGVSQSPRYKVTKRGQDVALRCDPISGHVSLYWYRQALGQGPEFLTYFNYEAQQDKSGLPNDRFSAERPEGSISTLTIQRTEQRDSAMYRCASSWGDFYSNQPQHFGDGTRLSIL.

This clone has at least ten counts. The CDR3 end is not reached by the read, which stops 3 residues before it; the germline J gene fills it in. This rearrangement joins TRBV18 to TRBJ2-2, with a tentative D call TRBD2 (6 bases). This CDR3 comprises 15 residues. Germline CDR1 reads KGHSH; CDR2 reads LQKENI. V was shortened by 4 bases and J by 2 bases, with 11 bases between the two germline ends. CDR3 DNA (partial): TGTGCCAGCTCACGCGTCGGGACTAACACCGGGGAG. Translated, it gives CASSRVGTNTGE. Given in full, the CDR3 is CASSRVGTNTGELFF.